The present T cell receptor beta chain was sequenced within a study of blood T cell repertoires in COVID-19 (dated by TCRdb to about 2020). Study-wide context: The collaborator samples originated in the United States, Italy and Spain and spanned the acute and convalescent phases of COVID-19. The prospective study material was composed of cDNA or gDNA derived from T cells, B-cell-depleted T cells, or PBMCs. Deeply sampled blood TCRbeta repertoires from subjects exposed to, actively infected with, or recovered from COVID-19 were included in the dataset. The repertoires were made available in a free public database intended to serve as a resource for research on the immune response to SARS-CoV-2. The samples were drawn from two sources: the first 160 participants of the ongoing ImmuneRACE study, and 1,200 or so subjects contributed by 6 global collaborators. The sample metadata nearly always contained a de-identified subject ID, COVID-19 status, age in years and sex. Where available, HLA class I and class II types were obtained from metadata supplied by the sample provider rather than from assay-based typing.

Points the paper makes about the study in general: How much clinical and demographic metadata was included differed by source and by participant, and the metadata was provided uncurated.

TCRbeta CDR3 regions were amplified from genomic DNA using the immunoSEQ Assay, a bias-controlled multiplex PCR. Concerning the study's data processing: The number of nucleated cells in each sample was estimated by amplification of reference gene primers within the assay. To quantify the absolute abundance of each unique TCRbeta CDR3 rearrangement, sequence reads were collapsed and filtered. Productive Simpson clonality was computed per sample as the square root of Simpson's diversity index over productive rearrangements. TCRdb stores this immuneACCESS table with in-frame sequences only. Part of the clones is absent; in the studies checked, under half of the shortfall reflects unresolved V genes, and no reason is known for the rest. The D gene and trimming were derived from the DNA, and the V and J assignments and clone size from that table. Present in this sample are around 280,000 clones, approximately 86% of which were seen just once. The top ten clones comprise less than 2.5% of the sample.

To note about this clone: It lacks a known antigen. Base qualities were left out, and no much larger clone turns up one base away.

A second Seattle source provided samples from volunteer blood donors who had recovered from COVID-19. Each collaborating institution followed its own protocols to collect whole blood in K2EDTA tubes. Collaborator samples were shipped for TCRbeta analysis as frozen whole blood, isolated PBMCs, or DNA extracted from either sample type. The source material was peripheral blood. This sequence was found in a woman aged 30 to 39 who had recovered from COVID-19.

The nucleotide sequence reads TGCGCCAGCAGCCCCCACCCAGCGGGGGATTGGGATACGCAGTATTTT. It translates as CASSPHPAGDWDTQYF. This chain joins TRBV4-3 to TRBJ2-3; TRBD2 agrees with 8 junctional bases. There are 16 amino acids in the CDR3, from cysteine to phenylalanine inclusive. Of all the DNA, just the CDR3 is kept, 48 bases in frame from base 1. V lost 4 bases and J lost 6 bases, and the count of bases not matched to a germline gene is 12. The germline V gene gives CDR1 as LGHNA and CDR2 as YSLEER.